This T cell receptor (beta chain) was sequenced for a study of T-cell reconstitution after alpha-beta-depleted transplantation in children. The CDR3 is made up of 16 amino acids. Per the germline V gene, CDR1 is KGHSH and CDR2 is LQKENI. Trimming at V came to 5 bases and at J to 3 bases, leaving 6 bases not matched to a gene. Unique molecular identifiers tagged the TCRbeta library. One entry per CDR3 protein, called by TCRdb with MiXCR from the PCR reads. Here the sample spans hundreds of thousands of distinct CDR3 sequences, around 13% being singletons. This chain joins TRBV18 and TRBJ1-3, with TRBD1 matching 11 bases. The input for sequencing was PBMCs, taken before TCRalphabeta/CD19-depleted stem cell transplant. The receptor was isolated from a girl aged 2 to 10 with congenital amegakaryocytic thrombocytopenia, due to receive a stem cell transplant. The CDR3 spells CASSKDRGPIGNTIYF. CDR3 in DNA: TGTGCCAGCTCAAAGGACAGGGGGCCAATTGGAAACACCATATATTTT.